In this sample, the clone carrying this T cell receptor (beta chain) turned up a few times. An end of the junction differs from the germline gene, which may be a read error. These data originate in a study of tumor-infiltrating lymphocytes in primary liver carcinoma. The CDR3 spans 17 residues. Germline V lookup: CDR1 LGHNT, CDR2 FRNRAP. TCR beta cDNA was prepared out of approximately 470 ng total RNA by means of a constant-region primer. For TCR beta, libraries were produced by three nested multiplex PCR rounds using slightly modified ARM-PCR. Forward primers for TRBV1-TRBV30 and a C-beta reverse primer served the first two PCR rounds, at roughly 10 cycles each. TCRdb recomputed calls from the multiplex PCR reads with MiXCR, one row per CDR3 protein. The sample lists 99,000 or so distinct CDR3 sequences; roughly four fifths were seen once. Without any cell sorting, roughly 20-32 mg of bulk tissue yielded co-extracted RNA and DNA.

The clonotype was recovered from a man in his forties with primary liver carcinoma and hepatitis B virus infection. Sample: liver tumor tissue from sampling region 3. Specified subset: tumor region T3, left-lateral pole. J is TRBJ1-1 and V is TRBV12-5; weak D call: TRBD1 (6 bases). CDR3 nucleotides: TGTGCTAGTGGTTTGCCTAAAAATCGGGACAAAGACACTGAGGCTTGCTTT. Protein: CASGLPKNRDKDTEACF. The variable domain in full, with the rest retrieved from reference TRBV12-5 and TRBJ1-1, is DARVTQTPRHKVTEMGQEVTMRCQPILGHNTVFWYRQTMMQGLELLAYFRNRAPLDDSGMPKDRFSAEMPDATLATLKIQPSEPRDSAVYFCASGLPKNRDKDTEACFGQGTRLTVV.